This T cell receptor (beta chain) was captured by sequencing in a study of response to subunit inactivated influenza vaccine. The study, taken as a whole, reports: The authors suggested that few new T cells are recruited per seasonal influenza vaccination.

For this clonotype: Its antigen is as yet unknown.

A single record per CDR3 protein comes from TCRdb applying MiXCR to the RT-PCR reads. In the table there are some 640,000 distinct CDR3 sequences, 14% of which are singletons. The germline V gene has CDR1 SGHRS and CDR2 YFSETQ. J lost 4 bases, V lost 5 bases, and 11 bases had no gene match. The CDR3 has 15 residues. This receptor was obtained from a middle-aged man who received an inactivated influenza vaccine. The chain recombines TRBV5-1 with TRBJ2-5; 7 nucleotides agree with TRBD1. The input for sequencing was PBMCs from blood, taken 14 to 15 days before vaccination. The CDR3 nucleotides are TGCGCCAGCAGTCGTTCAACAGGGGATGCAGAGACCCAGTACTTC. It specifies CASSRSTGDAETQYF.